This record looks at one T cell receptor (beta chain) sequence and its context. The antigen is not known. This specimen comes from a study of T cell responses to AZD1222 COVID-19 vaccine. V shed 8 bases, J shed 7 bases, and the junction held 11 bases outside the gene matches. CDR1 is MNHEY and CDR2 is SVGAGI in the germline V gene. This CDR3 has 14 residues. Findings and caveats of the study: Reports indicate that nearly half of spike-specific TCRs are directed at unmutated variant regions. Baseline antibody screening turned up just a handful of seropositive AZD1222 recipients.

Sequencing used immunoSEQ multiplex PCR; TCRdb keeps in-frame clones, though not all of them. Here the sample spans around 130,000 clones, about nine tenths being singletons. The chain combines TRBV6-5 with TRBJ2-5; 9 bases are shared with TRBD2. Here the sequenced sample was peripheral blood, taken on day 0 of AZD1222 vaccination. This clonotype originated in an adult in good health. CDR3 loop: CASAMREGIATQYF. The CDR3 DNA reads TGTGCCAGCGCAATGCGGGAGGGAATCGCGACCCAGTACTTC.